This record looks at one TCR beta chain sequence and its context. What it binds is not known. These data are taken from a study of type 1 and type 2 diabetes patients. Background on the study: Participants included type 1 and type 2 diabetes patients plus nondiabetic controls. Study-level points and caveats: In CD4+ and CD8+ T cells, type 2 diabetes diversity exceeded type 1. Some expanded clones seen only in T1D might occur in additional T2D or control samples.

Other autoimmune diseases and infections within the past four weeks excluded donors. The PCR template was genomic DNA. A primer set of 30 forward and 13 reverse primers amplified the CDR3. Each CDR3 protein gets one entry after TCRdb re-called the multiplex PCR reads with MiXCR. The data show more than 250,000 distinct CDR3 sequences, over 45% seen once. The germline V and J ends were trimmed by 7 bases and 8 bases, with 17 bases remaining between them. CDR1 and CDR2 (germline): SGHTA, FQGNSA. This CDR3 comprises 13 residues. Sequenced sample: peripheral blood mononuclear cells (PBMCs). The rearrangement joins TRBV7-2 to TRBJ1-2; D unresolved. The sequence was collected from a young man with type 2 diabetes. The CDR3 loop reads CASTSHGIRGYTF. The CDR3 DNA follows: TGTGCCAGCACCAGCCACGGGATTCGGGGCTACACCTTC.